Below, 18 T cell receptor beta chains from the same sample are listed, as sequenced in a study of T cell responses to AZD1222 COVID-19 vaccine. Profiled with immunoSEQ multiplex PCR; TCRdb holds only in-frame clones, not every one. Of roughly 160,000 clones listed, around 85% were seen once; the top ten hold around 1%. The specimen was peripheral blood, collected 28 days after the second AZD1222 dose. These receptor sequences come from an adult who received the AZD1222 COVID-19 vaccine.

This rearrangement joins TRBV28 to TRBJ1-5; 8 bases are shared with TRBD1. The CDR3 totals 17 residues. Unmatched junction bases numbered 12, after V lost 2 bases and J lost 6 bases. Germline V CDR1 and CDR2: MDHEN, SYDVKM. CDR3 region: CASSLVGRGLIGQPQHF. The CDR3 bases are TGTGCCAGCAGTTTAGTAGGCAGGGGGCTAATCGGTCAGCCCCAGCATTTT. The variable domain in full, completed from reference TRBV28 and TRBJ1-5, reads DVKVTQSSRYLVKRTGEKVFLECVQDMDHENMFWYRQDPGLGLRLIYFSYDVKMKEKGDIPEGYSVSREKKERFSLILESASTNQTSMYLCASSLVGRGLIGQPQHFGDGTRLSIL.

This sequence joins TRBV15 and TRBJ2-3; no reliable D call. Trimming took 0 bases from V and 6 from J, leaving 4 bases between them. The CDR3 runs to 12 residues. Germline-derived CDR1 and CDR2 are LNHNV and YYDKDF (reference sequence). In DNA, the CDR3 is TGTGCCACCAGCAGAGAAAAGGATACGCAGTATTTT. Its protein product is CATSREKDTQYF.

The chain links TRBV6-5 to TRBJ1-4; 7 bases are shared with TRBD1. The J segment lost 3 bases and the V segment lost 7 bases, leaving 5 bases of the junction unmatched. The CDR3 loop spans 14 amino acids. In germline, CDR1 is MNHEY, CDR2 SVGAGI. CDR3 sequence reads: CASNPGGSNEKLFF. The CDR3 DNA is TGTGCCAGCAACCCAGGGGGTTCTAATGAAAAACTGTTTTTT.

CDR3 residues: CASSLVGSREQYF. DNA for the CDR3: TGCGCCAGCAGCTTGGTTGGTTCGCGGGAGCAGTACTTC. The chain has TRBV5-1 and TRBJ2-7; D is uncertain. Trimming shortened V by 0 bases and J by 7 bases, and 11 bases separated the two germline ends. Germline CDR1 SGHRS, CDR2 YFSETQ. The CDR3 is 13 residues long.

CDR3 bases: TGTGCCAGCAGCTCTGACGTAGAGGAAAAACTGTTTTTT. It yields the protein CASSSDVEEKLFF. V and J are TRBV5-6 and TRBJ1-4; D is uncertain. In germline, CDR1 is SGHDT, CDR2 YYEEEE. The V and J ends lost 3 bases and 8 bases respectively, with 11 bases between them. The CDR3 has 13 residues. The full variable domain, its missing parts supplied by reference TRBV5-6 and TRBJ1-4, is DAGVTQSPTHLIKTRGQQVTLRCSPKSGHDTVSWYQQALGQGPQFIFQYYEEEERQRGNFPDRFSGHQFPNYSSELNVNALLLGDSALYLCASSSDVEEKLFFGSGTQLSVL.

V is TRBV4-3 and J is TRBJ1-3; D unresolved. Per the germline V gene, CDR1 is LGHNA and CDR2 is YSLEER. V was pared by 4 bases and J by 0 bases, with 10 bases between. This CDR3 comprises 15 residues. CDR3 amino acids: CASSRVVSSGNTIYF. In nucleotides, the CDR3 is TGCGCCAGCAGCCGGGTAGTGAGCTCTGGAAACACCATATATTTT.

The chain combines TRBV7-2 with TRBJ1-6, with D possibly TRBD1 on 6 matching bases. Germline values: CDR1 SGHTA, CDR2 FQGNSA. Trimming pared 5 bases from V and 6 bases from J, leaving 17 bases between. The CDR3 has 16 residues. As DNA, the CDR3 is TGTGCCAGCAGCCTGCCGAGCGGCAGGGGTAATTCACCCCTCCACTTT. Its protein product is CASSLPSGRGNSPLHF.

This chain's CDR3 is CASSLSAFSYEQYF. DNA of the CDR3: TGTGCCAGCAGCTTATCAGCGTTCTCCTACGAGCAGTACTTC. The rearrangement joins TRBV7-2 to TRBJ2-7; D gene ambiguous. The CDR3 totals 14 residues. Trimming left V 2 bases short and J 0 bases short, with 8 bases between. The V gene's germline CDR1 is SGHTA and CDR2 FQGNSA.

The chain combines TRBV14 with TRBJ1-1, with D possibly TRBD1 on 6 matching bases. Trimming took off 4 bases at V and 4 bases at J, with 10 bases between the two ends. This CDR3 has 13 amino acids. The germline V gene encodes CDR1 SGHDN and CDR2 FVKESK. CDR3 DNA: TGTGCCAGCAGCCTACAGGGAGCCACTGAAGCTTTCTTT. Its translation is CASSLQGATEAFF.

V is TRBV5-4 and J is TRBJ2-3, with D possibly being TRBD2 (6 bases). CDR1 is SGHNT, CDR2 YYREEE, per germline (reference sequence). This CDR3 is 19 amino acids long. Deletions cut 0 bases from V and 5 bases from J, with 25 bases between. CDR3 residues: CASSLARGPTRAYGDTQYF. In DNA, the CDR3 is TGTGCCAGCAGCTTGGCGCGCGGGCCGACTAGAGCGTATGGAGATACGCAGTATTTT.

The chain carries TRBV6-5 and TRBJ1-4; no clear D. The germline V and J ends were trimmed by 0 bases and 10 bases, with 12 bases remaining between them. CDR3 length: 14 amino acids. Germline CDR1 reads MNHEY; CDR2 reads SVGAGI. CDR3 in amino acids: CASSYSPAGGKLFF. The CDR3 DNA sequence: TGTGCCAGCAGTTACTCGCCTGCAGGAGGAAAACTGTTTTTT.

V is TRBV5-1 and J is TRBJ2-7, with 12 bases aligning to TRBD1. Trimming took 5 bases from V and 5 from J; bases not matched to a gene: 5. Germline CDR1 reads SGHRS; CDR2 reads YFSETQ. The CDR3 runs to 14 residues. The CDR3 coding sequence is TGCGCCAGCAGGGGACAGGGGGCGCAGGACGAGCAGTACTTC. It encodes CASRGQGAQDEQYF.

This clone occurred once. The chain is built from TRBV27 and TRBJ2-1; TRBD2 agrees at 8 bases. The CDR3 is 16 residues long. J was trimmed by 7 bases and V by 4 bases; bases with no gene match: 12. CDR1 is MNHEY and CDR2 is SMNVEV in the germline V gene (reference sequence). The CDR3: CASSSPMGAGGNEQFF. CDR3 nucleotide sequence: TGTGCCAGCAGTTCCCCCATGGGGGCGGGGGGTAATGAGCAGTTCTTC.

This chain joins TRBV6-5 and TRBJ1-3, with D perhaps matching TRBD1 (6 bases). The germline V and J ends were trimmed by 4 bases and 3 bases, with 16 bases remaining between them. This CDR3 has 16 residues. Germline CDR1 MNHEY, CDR2 SVGAGI. This chain's CDR3 is CASSSSSGAGGNTIYF. The CDR3 DNA is TGTGCCAGCAGTTCCTCGTCAGGGGCCGGTGGAAACACCATATATTTT.

The chain uses TRBV2 and TRBJ2-1; 12 bases are shared with TRBD2. The CDR3 is made up of 16 amino acids. V trimming: 6 bases; J trimming: 6 bases; junction bases outside the gene matches: 9. Germline loops: CDR1 SNHLY, CDR2 FYNNEI. The CDR3 region is CASSDPGLAGSNEQFF. The CDR3 DNA reads TGTGCCAGCAGCGATCCGGGACTAGCGGGTTCCAATGAGCAGTTCTTC.

The V gene is TRBV11-2, the J gene TRBJ2-5; D ambiguous. Germline V gene data show CDR1 as SGHAT and CDR2 as FQNNGV. This CDR3 comprises 15 residues. With 1 base removed from V and 5 bases from J, the gap between germline ends came to 14 bases. CDR3 nucleotides: TGTGCCAGCAGCTTAGTTAGGTTTCCCGGGGAGACCCAGTACTTC. Its translation: CASSLVRFPGETQYF.

The CDR3 DNA follows: TGCGCCAGCAGTGAGTTGTTTTCAGATACGCAGTATTTT. It is translated as CASSELFSDTQYF. This rearrangement joins TRBV10-2 to TRBJ2-3; no clear D gene. Germline CDR1 reads WSHSY; CDR2 reads SAAADI. V dropped 1 base and J dropped 4 bases, with 6 bases sitting between them. This CDR3 has 13 amino acids.

The chain carries TRBV19 and TRBJ1-2, with D unclear. The ends were cut back, 2 bases at V and 5 bases at J, with 9 bases in the middle. This CDR3 region has 13 residues. Germline V lookup: CDR1 LNHDA, CDR2 SQIVND (reference sequence). The CDR3 sequence: CASSISLVYGYTF. Written as DNA, the CDR3 is TGTGCCAGTAGTATAAGTCTGGTATATGGCTACACCTTC.